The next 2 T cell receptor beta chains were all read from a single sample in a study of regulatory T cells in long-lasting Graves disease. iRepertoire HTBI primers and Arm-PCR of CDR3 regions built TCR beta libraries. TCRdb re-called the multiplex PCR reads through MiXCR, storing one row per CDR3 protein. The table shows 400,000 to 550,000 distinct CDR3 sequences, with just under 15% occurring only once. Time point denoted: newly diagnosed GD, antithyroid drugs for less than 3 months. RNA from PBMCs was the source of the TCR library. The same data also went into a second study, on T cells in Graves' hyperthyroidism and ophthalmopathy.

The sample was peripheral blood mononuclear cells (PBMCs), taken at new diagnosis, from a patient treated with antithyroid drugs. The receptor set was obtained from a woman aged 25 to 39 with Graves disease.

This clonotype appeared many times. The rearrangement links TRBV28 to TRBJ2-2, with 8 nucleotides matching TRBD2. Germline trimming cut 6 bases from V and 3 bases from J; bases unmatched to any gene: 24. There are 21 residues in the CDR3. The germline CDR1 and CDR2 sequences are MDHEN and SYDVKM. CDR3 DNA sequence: TGTGCCAGCAGGCCAAGTTTAAAGGGCTCGATAGCGGGGACGCACACCGGGGAGCTGTTTTTT. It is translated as CASRPSLKGSIAGTHTGELFF.

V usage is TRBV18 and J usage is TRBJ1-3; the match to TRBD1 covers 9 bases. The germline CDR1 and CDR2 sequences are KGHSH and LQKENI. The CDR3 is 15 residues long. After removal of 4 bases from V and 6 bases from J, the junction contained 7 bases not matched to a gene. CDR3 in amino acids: CASSLARDRANTIYF. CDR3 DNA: TGTGCCAGCTCACTAGCACGGGACAGGGCAAACACCATATATTTT.